The T cell receptor (beta chain) described here comes from a study of CD8+CD57+ T cells in acquired aplastic anemia. Study context: An average of roughly 3.2 ug of DNA was obtained from sorted CD4+ and CD8+ cells.

Regarding this clonotype: Its target is not known.

The germline V gene has CDR1 SEHNR and CDR2 FQNEAQ (reference sequence). With V trimmed by 3 bases and J by 3 bases, 2 bases remained unmatched. The CDR3 is 14 residues long. Study results and limitations: The same twenty-nine CD8+ CDR3 sequences occurred in patients and in controls.

Profiles of TCR beta VDJ and CDR3 were generated from a genomic DNA template. Using its own MiXCR run on the reads, TCRdb lists one record per CDR3 protein. This sample has about 140,000 distinct CDR3 sequences, with about 40% found just once. Specimen: sorted CD4+, CD8+, or CD8+CD57+ T cells (not recorded which) from PBMCs. The chain carries TRBV7-9 and TRBJ1-1; 9 bases align to TRBD1. The sequence came from a human donor in good health, serving as a control. This CDR3 reads CASSLTGGDTEAFF. The DNA of the CDR3 is TGTGCCAGCAGCTTGACAGGGGGAGACACTGAAGCTTTCTTT. The full variable domain, its missing parts supplied by reference TRBV7-9 and TRBJ1-1, is DTGVSQNPRHKITKRGQNVTFRCDPISEHNRLYWYRQTLGQGPEFLTYFQNEAQLEKSRLLSDRFSAERPKGSFSTLEIQRTEQGDSAMYLCASSLTGGDTEAFFGQGTRLTVV.